The TCR beta chain under discussion was sequenced for a study of cytomegalovirus exposure and HLA in healthy donors. Donors showed nominal health when sampled, although they likely had unrecorded immune exposures. Vbeta (60) and Jbeta (13) primers were used in the PCR. TCRdb keeps only in-frame clones here, not all; method: immunoSEQ multiplex PCR. The table lists around 100,000 clones, approximately 70% of them singletons, with approximately 8.6% in the top ten. Germline values: CDR1 SEHNR, CDR2 FQNEAQ (reference sequence). The CDR3 is made up of 14 amino acids. A word on this clone: Its antigen is currently unknown. The junction and the germline gene differ at one end; a read error may be behind it.

The study's findings and limits: High specificity and sensitivity for cytomegalovirus status were reported for the classifier.

The receptor was isolated from a man aged 25-45 years in good health and CMV-seropositive. Sample: PBMCs. This chain connects TRBV7-9 to TRBJ1-2, with D tentatively TRBD1 (5 bases). CDR3 nucleotides: TGTTCCAGCAGCATGCAGGGTAGACCCTATGGCTACACCTTC. Encoded protein: CSSSMQGRPYGYTF.